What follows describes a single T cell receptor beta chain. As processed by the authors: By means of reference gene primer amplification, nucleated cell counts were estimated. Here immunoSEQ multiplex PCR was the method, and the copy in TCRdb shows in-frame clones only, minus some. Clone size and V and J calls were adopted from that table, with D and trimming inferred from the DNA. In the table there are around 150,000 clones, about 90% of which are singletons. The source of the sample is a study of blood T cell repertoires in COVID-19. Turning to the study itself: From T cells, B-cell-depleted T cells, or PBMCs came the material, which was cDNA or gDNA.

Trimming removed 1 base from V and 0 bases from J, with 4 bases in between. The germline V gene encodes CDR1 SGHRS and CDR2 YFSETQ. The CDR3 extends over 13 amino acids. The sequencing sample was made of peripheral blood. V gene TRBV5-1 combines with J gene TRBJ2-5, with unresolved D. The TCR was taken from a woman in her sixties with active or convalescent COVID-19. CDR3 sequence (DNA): TGCGCCAGCAGCTTGCAGGACCAAGAGACCCAGTACTTC. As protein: CASSLQDQETQYF. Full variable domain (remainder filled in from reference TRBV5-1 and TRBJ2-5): KAGVTQTPRYLIKTRGQQVTLSCSPISGHRSVSWYQQTPGQGLQFLFEYFSETQRNKGNFPGRFSGRQFSNSRSEMNVSTLELGDSALYLCASSLQDQETQYFGPGTRLLVL.